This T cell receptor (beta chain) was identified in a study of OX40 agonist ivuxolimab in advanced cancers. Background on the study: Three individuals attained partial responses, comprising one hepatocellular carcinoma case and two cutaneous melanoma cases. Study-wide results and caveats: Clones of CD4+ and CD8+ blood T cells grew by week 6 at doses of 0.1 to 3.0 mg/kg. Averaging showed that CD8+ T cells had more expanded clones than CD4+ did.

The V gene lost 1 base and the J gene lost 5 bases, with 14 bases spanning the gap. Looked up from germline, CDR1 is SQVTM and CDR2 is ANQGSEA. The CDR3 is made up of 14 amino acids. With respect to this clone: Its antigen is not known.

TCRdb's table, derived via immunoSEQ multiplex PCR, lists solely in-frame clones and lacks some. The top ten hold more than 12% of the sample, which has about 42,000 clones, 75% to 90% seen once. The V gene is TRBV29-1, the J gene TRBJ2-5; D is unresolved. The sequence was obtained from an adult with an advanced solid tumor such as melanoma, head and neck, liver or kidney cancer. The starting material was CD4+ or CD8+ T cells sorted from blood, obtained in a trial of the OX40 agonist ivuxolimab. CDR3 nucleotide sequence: TGCAGCGTTGAAGCACCGGGCCAAGGGGAGACCCAGTACTTC. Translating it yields CSVEAPGQGETQYF. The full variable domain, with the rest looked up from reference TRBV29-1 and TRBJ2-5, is SAVISQKPSRDICQRGTSLTIQCQVDSQVTMMFWYRQQPGQSLTLIATANQGSEATYESGFVIDKFPISRPNLTFSTLTVSNMSPEDSSIYLCSVEAPGQGETQYFGPGTRLLVL.